The sequence of this T cell receptor beta chain was determined in a study of cytotoxic CD8 clonotypes in ibrutinib-treated CLL. Turning to the study itself: In all, roughly 11 patients were relapsed/refractory, roughly 15 were treatment-naive and around 17 were IGHV unmutated.

Clones were read by immunoSEQ multiplex PCR, and TCRdb kept only the in-frame ones, dropping some. The data contain roughly 200,000 clones, 72% of them singletons. The V end was cut by 2 bases, the J end by 5 bases, with 11 bases between. The germline gives CDR1 SGHKS, CDR2 YYEKEE (reference sequence). This CDR3 region has 13 residues. Sequences were derived from PBMCs, sampled after 24 months of ibrutinib treatment. The sequence was collected from a human donor with chronic lymphocytic leukemia. The gene calls are TRBV5-5 and TRBJ2-7; D uncertain. CDR3 in DNA: TGTGCCAGCAGCTTTGCGGTTATCAACGAGCAGTACTTC. Amino acid sequence: CASSFAVINEQYF. Full variable domain (rest looked up from reference TRBV5-5 and TRBJ2-7): DAGVTQSPTHLIKTRGQQVTLRCSPISGHKSVSWYQQVLGQGPQFIFQYYEKEERGRGNFPDRFSARQFPNYSSELNVNALLLGDSALYLCASSFAVINEQYFGPGTRLTVT.